The T cell receptor beta chain under discussion was sequenced for a study of regulatory T cells in long-lasting Graves disease. Study findings and constraints: Samples came from peripheral blood alone, without thyroid tissue. Persistent disease favored TRBV28, TRBJ1-2 and TRBJ2-5.

Comment on this clonotype: Its cognate antigen is unknown. Just one base apart from a much larger clone, this may be a read error.

The time point here: newly diagnosed GD, antithyroid drugs for less than 3 months. Extracted PBMC RNA gave rise to the TCR library. This CDR3 region has 16 residues. V was trimmed by 4 bases and J by 11 bases, leaving 25 bases between them. CDR1 and CDR2 (germline): KGHDR, SFDVKD. Construction of TCR beta libraries relied on iRepertoire HTBI primers and on Arm-PCR targeting CDR3 regions. TCRdb reprocessed the multiplex PCR reads with MiXCR, giving one entry per CDR3 protein. The sample lists 240,000 or so distinct CDR3 sequences, 20% to 25% occurring once. The sequencing used peripheral blood mononuclear cells (PBMCs), collected at new diagnosis, from a patient treated with antithyroid drugs. The receptor comes from a female donor with Graves disease. The chain combines TRBV24-1 with TRBJ2-5; no clear D. The chain's CDR3 is CATSERGKLSYNEQYF. The CDR3, as DNA: TGTGCCACCAGTGAGAGAGGCAAACTCTCCTACAATGAGCAGTACTTC.